This T cell receptor beta chain was profiled in a study of T cell changes during pregnancy in multiple sclerosis (dated by TCRdb to the late 2010s). As for the study more broadly: Changes in the T cell repertoire over the course of pregnancy were examined in this study in women with multiple sclerosis.

The library was made by the immunoSEQ multiplex PCR assay. TCRdb mirrors the immuneACCESS table, restricted to in-frame sequences. Some clones are absent from its copies; in checked studies, under half trace to an unresolved V gene, and the reason for the others is unknown. The sample includes around 36,000 clones, with over 75% observed a single time. 0.43% of the sample lies in the top ten. The CDR1 and CDR2 encoded by the germline V gene are SGHVS and FNYEAQ. CDR3 length: 15 amino acids, cysteine to phenylalanine. Here the CDR3 DNA is all that survives: 45 bases in frame from base 1. V and J lose 0 bases and 5 bases, and a span of 13 bases separates them. A note on this clone: Its antigen remains unidentified. Per-nucleotide qualities are absent, and no much larger clonotype sits a single base away.

The clonotype originates from a female donor with multiple sclerosis, enrolled in a pregnancy study. The rearranged segments are TRBV7-6 and TRBJ2-5; the D gene is possibly TRBD1, with 6 bases matching. This material consisted of CD4+ T cells from peripheral blood mononuclear cells, taken in the third trimester of pregnancy. CDR3 reads: CASSLARGIGETQYF. The bases read TGTGCCAGCAGCTTAGCGAGGGGGATCGGGGAGACCCAGTACTTC. Reference TRBV7-6 and TRBJ2-5 proteins supply the regions before and after the CDR3; the full variable domain is: GAGVSQSPRYKVTKRGQDVALRCDPISGHVSLYWYRQALGQGPEFLTYFNYEAQQDKSGLPNDRFSAERPEGSISTLTIQRTEQRDSAMYRCASSLARGIGETQYFGPGTRLLVL.